The TCR beta chain described here comes from a study of cytotoxic CD8 clonotypes in ibrutinib-treated CLL. As regards this clone: Its antigen is as yet unknown.

Germline V gene data show CDR1 as KGHSH and CDR2 as LQKENI. The germline V and J ends were trimmed by 2 bases and 5 bases, with 15 bases remaining between them. This CDR3 contains 15 residues. Depth targeted 1 in 200,000 to 1 in 1 million T cells, averaging approximately 9.3x coverage per clonotype. Clones were read by immunoSEQ multiplex PCR, and TCRdb kept only the in-frame ones, dropping some. The sample has about 80,000 clones, around 79% seen once. Broader study findings: Clonality rose at ibrutinib response, held steady in sustained remission, and fell toward baseline at progression. Timing of sampling differed between sustained-remission and progressing patients.

This sample comprised PBMCs, obtained after 12 months of ibrutinib treatment. The chain couples TRBV18 to TRBJ1-1; D is ambiguous. This TCR was sampled from a human donor with chronic lymphocytic leukemia. Here the CDR3 reads CASSPSTSLGTEAFF. CDR3 in DNA: TGTGCCAGCTCACCATCTACCAGCCTGGGGACTGAAGCTTTCTTT.